The 6 T cell receptor beta chains presented below share a single source sample, sequenced in a study of blood T cell repertoires in COVID-19. TCRdb keeps only in-frame clones here, not all; method: immunoSEQ multiplex PCR. The data contain roughly 150,000 clones, about four fifths of them seen just once; the ten biggest clones take up 0.5% to 0.65%. The sequencing input was peripheral blood. These receptors all stem from a man in his sixties with acute or convalescent COVID-19.

The chain links TRBV27 to TRBJ2-7; D might be TRBD2 (6 bases). Germline CDR1 and CDR2: MNHEY and SMNVEV (reference sequence). The CDR3 has 13 amino acids. V lost 6 bases and J lost 7, with 16 bases in between. The CDR3 is CASRRSGREEQYF. DNA for the CDR3: TGTGCCAGCAGAAGGTCCGGACGGGAGGAGCAGTACTTC.

The V and J genes are TRBV19 and TRBJ2-1; 10 bases map to TRBD2. V trimming: 6 bases; J trimming: 5 bases; junction bases outside the gene matches: 7. Germline V gene lookup returns CDR1 LNHDA and CDR2 SQIVND (reference sequence). CDR3 length: 15 amino acids. DNA of the CDR3: TGTGCCAGTAGCTTCCTAGCGGGAGTAAACAATGAGCAGTTCTTC. It specifies CASSFLAGVNNEQFF. Full variable domain (outside the CDR3, taken from reference TRBV19 and TRBJ2-1): DGGITQSPKYLFRKEGQNVTLSCEQNLNHDAMYWYRQDPGQGLRLIYYSQIVNDFQKGDIAEGYSVSREKKESFPLTVTSAQKNPTAFYLCASSFLAGVNNEQFFGPGTRLTVL.

V is TRBV19 and J is TRBJ1-5; 9 nucleotides match TRBD1. This CDR3 has 15 amino acids. CDR1 LNHDA and CDR2 SQIVND come from the germline V gene (reference sequence). The V segment lost 7 bases and the J segment 4 bases; nucleotides outside the gene matches: 8. The CDR3 loop reads CASTPTGGLNQPQHF. The CDR3 DNA sequence: TGTGCCAGTACCCCGACAGGGGGGCTGAATCAGCCCCAGCATTTT.

The chain uses TRBV3-1 (or the pseudogene TRBV3-2) and TRBJ1-3, with 7 bases matching TRBD1. Germline values: CDR1 LGHDT, CDR2 YNNKEL (reference sequence). The V and J ends lost 0 bases and 0 bases, in that order; junction bases with no gene match: 8. This CDR3 comprises 18 residues. The CDR3 region is CASSQDRGQPFSGNTIYF. In DNA form, the CDR3 reads TGTGCCAGCAGCCAAGATAGGGGACAGCCTTTCTCTGGAAACACCATATATTTT.

V and J are TRBV28 and TRBJ2-7, with TRBD2 as a possible D gene (5 bases). CDR1 is MDHEN and CDR2 is SYDVKM in the germline V gene. The CDR3 consists of 13 residues. V was cut by 7 bases and J by 1 base, with 11 bases left in between. The CDR3: CASNPPGSYEQYF. CDR3 in DNA: TGTGCCAGCAACCCCCCGGGATCCTACGAGCAGTACTTC.

The chain employs TRBV5-1 and TRBJ1-1, with a possible D match to TRBD1 (5 bases). The germline V gene has CDR1 SGHRS and CDR2 YFSETQ. Trimming shortened V by 7 bases and J by 0 bases, and 13 bases separated the two germline ends. The CDR3 extends over 14 amino acids. The CDR3 here is CASGHGGVNTEAFF. CDR3 bases: TGCGCCAGCGGTCACGGGGGGGTGAACACTGAAGCTTTCTTT.